This T cell receptor (beta chain) was observed in a study of T-cell reconstitution after alpha-beta-depleted transplantation in children. As regards this clonotype: Its cognate antigen is unknown.

Unique molecular identifiers tagged the TCRbeta library. In TCRdb, the PCR reads were re-called with MiXCR into one record per CDR3 protein. This table holds 60,000 to 85,000 distinct CDR3 sequences, 15% to 20% found once. Germline-derived CDR1 and CDR2 are SGHDT and YYEEEE. This CDR3 region has 15 residues. With 2 bases clipped from V and 6 bases from J, the junction kept 8 bases outside the gene matches. Whole-study findings and limits: T cells produced anew were the main source of T-cell counts and diversity one year after transplant. The study reportedly traced alpha-beta T cells about two months after transplant to several hundred expanded graft clones.

The clonotype originates from a male patient between 2 and 10 years old who had a stem cell transplant for acute lymphoblastic leukemia, so the T cells may come from the graft donor. Material: PBMCs, mostly from graft donor cells, obtained 360 days after TCRalphabeta/CD19-depleted stem cell transplant. The rearrangement uses TRBV5-6 and TRBJ1-5, with TRBD1 matching over 7 bases. CDR3 in DNA: TGTGCCAGCAGCTTTTATGACAGGGCGGGTCAGCCCCAGCATTTT. This sequence encodes CASSFYDRAGQPQHF.